Many counts were recorded for the clone carrying this TCR beta chain. The sample belongs to a study of Graves' ophthalmopathy and Graves' hyperthyroidism. TCR beta CDR3 regions were amplified from RNA transcripts. HTBI primers primed a first-round RT-PCR, and a second-round multiplex PCR followed. TCRdb redid the calling of the multiplex PCR reads with MiXCR, one entry per CDR3 protein. The sample has hundreds of thousands of distinct CDR3 sequences, about 38% seen once. V lost 10 bases and J 3 bases, leaving 13 bases between the germline ends. Germline values: CDR1 SNHLY, CDR2 FYNNEI. The CDR3 extends over 13 amino acids.

The J gene is TRBJ1-5, the V gene TRBV2; a weak D match, TRBD1 (5 bases). The TCR comes from an adult man with Graves' ophthalmopathy. Sequencing was carried out using peripheral blood. This CDR3 reads CATRRGNNQPQHF. Written as DNA, the CDR3 is TGTGCCACACGACGGGGGAACAATCAGCCCCAGCATTTT.